This T cell receptor beta chain was captured by sequencing in a study of T cell responses to AZD1222 COVID-19 vaccine. Study-level background: Pooling covered second doses at about 4 or about 12 weeks.

Germline V gene data show CDR1 as MNHEY and CDR2 as SMNVEV (reference sequence). The CDR3 covers 16 residues. V was pared by 3 bases and J by 1 base, with 15 bases between. Concerning this clone: Antigen specificity is unknown.

Study results and caveats: Most donors were white British, females outnumbered males, and clonal diversity was possibly underestimated. Among spike-specific TCRs, nearly half reportedly target unmutated variant regions.

This table comes from immunoSEQ multiplex PCR, and its TCRdb copy is limited to in-frame clones, with some not included. The repertoire holds 95,000 to 100,000 clones, with roughly 92% as singletons. Sequenced material: peripheral blood, taken on day 0 of AZD1222 vaccination. V gene TRBV27 combines with J gene TRBJ1-2, with D possibly matching TRBD1 (5 bases). This sequence was found in an adult in good health. CDR3 nucleotides: TGTGCCAGCAGTTTTCGCGGGGCGGCAGTTAACTATGGCTACACCTTC. Its protein product is CASSFRGAAVNYGYTF.